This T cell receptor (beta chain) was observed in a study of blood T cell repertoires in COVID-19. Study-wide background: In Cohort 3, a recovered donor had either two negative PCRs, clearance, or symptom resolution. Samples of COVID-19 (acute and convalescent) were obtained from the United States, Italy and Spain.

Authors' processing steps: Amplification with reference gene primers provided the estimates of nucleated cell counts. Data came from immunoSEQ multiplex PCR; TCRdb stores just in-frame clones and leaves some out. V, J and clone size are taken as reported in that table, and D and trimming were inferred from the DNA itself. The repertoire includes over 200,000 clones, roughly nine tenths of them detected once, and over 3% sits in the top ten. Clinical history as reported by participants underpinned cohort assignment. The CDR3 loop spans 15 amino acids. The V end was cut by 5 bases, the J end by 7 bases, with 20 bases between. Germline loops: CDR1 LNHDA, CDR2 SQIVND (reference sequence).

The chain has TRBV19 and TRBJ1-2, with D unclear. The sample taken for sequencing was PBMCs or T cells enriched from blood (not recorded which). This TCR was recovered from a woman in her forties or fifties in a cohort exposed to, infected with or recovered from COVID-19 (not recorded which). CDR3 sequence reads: CASSQSVRRGFGYTF. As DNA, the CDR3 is TGTGCCAGTAGTCAATCTGTCCGGCGAGGGTTTGGCTACACCTTC.